This is a list of T cell receptor beta chains from one sample in a study of blood T cell repertoires in COVID-19. TCRdb's table, derived via immunoSEQ multiplex PCR, lists solely in-frame clones and lacks some. Of roughly 80,000 clones listed, roughly four fifths are singletons. The sequenced material came from peripheral blood. The source is a man older than 75 with acute or convalescent COVID-19. The CDR3 runs from the conserved cysteine through the conserved F or W. The D gene is left open where the match is weak. Size is stated for part of the rows, as once, few or many counts, or as a class when the clone is expanded.

V gene	D gene	clone size	J gene	CDR3 DNA	CDR3 protein
TRBV5-1	-	once	TRBJ1-2	TGCGCCAGCAGCTTAGACAGTGGCTATGGCTACACCTTC	CASSLDSGYGYTF
TRBV7-9	TRBD1	-	TRBJ2-7	TGTGCCAGCAGCTACGGACAGGGGGACACCTACGAGCAGTACTTC	CASSYGQGDTYEQYF
TRBV12-5	-	-	TRBJ1-2	TGTGCTAGTGGTTTGACCCGGGAAGCCCTCTATGGCTACACCTTC	CASGLTREALYGYTF
TRBV2	-	-	TRBJ1-4	TGTGCCAGCAGGCTGATACCAGCTAATGAAAAACTGTTTTTT	CASRLIPANEKLFF
TRBV5-4	TRBD1	few	TRBJ1-1	TGTGCCAGCAGCTTGGCTAGGACAGGGACGAGCACTGAAGCTTTCTTT	CASSLARTGTSTEAFF
TRBV30	TRBD1	-	TRBJ2-7	TGTGCCTGGGGGTCCGGGACAGGGATAAACGAGCAGTACTTC	CAWGSGTGINEQYF
TRBV6-2/TRBV6-3	TRBD1	-	TRBJ2-7	TGTGCCAGCAGTTGGACAGGGGGAGGAGAGCAGTACTTC	CASSWTGGGEQYF
TRBV2	-	-	TRBJ1-5	TGTGCCAGCAGTCGCCAGGTAAACAATCAGCCCCAGCATTTT	CASSRQVNNQPQHF
TRBV19	TRBD1	-	TRBJ1-5	TGTGCCAGTAGTACCTCCGGGACAGGTAATCAGCCCCAGCATTTT	CASSTSGTGNQPQHF
TRBV19	TRBD1	-	TRBJ1-1	TGTGCCAGTAGGGTAGGGACAGGCACGCTGAACACTGAAGCTTTCTTT	CASRVGTGTLNTEAFF
TRBV5-4	-	-	TRBJ2-3	TGTGCCAGCAGCTTGGGTCAGGTACGCACAGATACGCAGTATTTT	CASSLGQVRTDTQYF
TRBV3-1/TRBV3-2	-	-	TRBJ2-2	TGTGCCAGCAGCCAACAGGGAACCGGGGAGCTGTTTTTT	CASSQQGTGELFF
TRBV6-4	TRBD2	-	TRBJ2-3	TGTGCCAGCAGTACCGGGACTAGCGGTCTTACAGATACGCAGTATTTT	CASSTGTSGLTDTQYF
TRBV18	-	-	TRBJ1-5	TGTGCCAGCTCACCGGGGACGGACAGCCAGCCCCAGCATTTT	CASSPGTDSQPQHF
TRBV10-3	TRBD2	-	TRBJ2-7	TGTGCCATCTCCCGGGGGGGGGCCGAGCAGTACTTC	CAISRGGAEQYF
TRBV19	TRBD1	-	TRBJ1-5	TGTGCCAGCCGAGTCCGGGGACAGAACAATCAGCCCCAGCATTTT	CASRVRGQNNQPQHF
TRBV7-9	-	-	TRBJ1-1	TGTGCCAGCAGCTTCGGCAGGGGACCGAACACTGAAGCTTTCTTT	CASSFGRGPNTEAFF
TRBV18	-	-	TRBJ2-5	TGTGCCAGCTCCCAGGAGGTGAACCCGGGCCAGGAACAAGGGACCCAGTACTTC	CASSQEVNPGQEQGTQYF
TRBV7-3	-	-	TRBJ1-6	TGTGCCAGCAGCGCACAGGGTTGGGTTTCACCCCTCCACTTT	CASSAQGWVSPLHF
TRBV7-9	-	-	TRBJ1-1	TGTGCCAGCACTCAAGGAGGGTTAAGGAACACTGAAGCTTTCTTT	CASTQGGLRNTEAFF
TRBV5-1	-	-	TRBJ1-2	TGCGCCAGCAGCTCAGAGTTCGGGACTCAAAGTGGCTACACCTTC	CASSSEFGTQSGYTF
TRBV30	-	-	TRBJ1-1	TGTGCCTGGAGTGGGGCGCAGGACACTGAAGCTTTCTTT	CAWSGAQDTEAFF
TRBV7-9	-	-	TRBJ2-5	TGTGCCAGCAGCCCGGGTCGGGAGACCCAGTACTTC	CASSPGRETQYF
TRBV10-3	TRBD1	-	TRBJ1-2	TGTGCCATCAGTGAGACTACAGGGGGCATTGGCTATGGCTACACCTTC	CAISETTGGIGYGYTF
TRBV7-9	-	-	TRBJ2-7	TGTGCCAGCAGCTTAGACCTCCAGGGAAATTACGAGCAGTACTTC	CASSLDLQGNYEQYF
TRBV7-3	-	-	TRBJ1-2	TGTGCCAGCAGCCCCGGGGGGGGAGGAGGTGGCTACACCTTC	CASSPGGGGGGYTF
TRBV7-3	-	-	TRBJ2-1	TGTGCCAGCAGCTCACGCGGACTTTACAATGAGCAGTTCTTC	CASSSRGLYNEQFF
TRBV18	-	-	TRBJ1-1	TGTGCCAGCTCACCACTGGGCAAAGGAAGAAACACTGAAGCTTTCTTT	CASSPLGKGRNTEAFF
TRBV3-1/TRBV3-2	TRBD1	-	TRBJ1-5	TGTGCCAGCAGCGCACAGGGGGCGAGGCAGCCCCAGCATTTT	CASSAQGARQPQHF
TRBV7-3	-	few	TRBJ1-1	TGTGCCAGCAGCTTTAGAATGAACACTGAAGCTTTCTTT	CASSFRMNTEAFF
TRBV7-3	TRBD1	-	TRBJ1-1	TGTGCCAGCAGCTCGACAGGGGATAGTTTGGGCTCTGAAGCTTTCTTT	CASSSTGDSLGSEAFF
TRBV28	TRBD1	-	TRBJ2-7	TGTGCCAGCAGTTTTCAACAGGGGGCTATGAACGAGCAGTACTTC	CASSFQQGAMNEQYF
TRBV7-3	-	-	TRBJ2-1	TGTGCCAGCAGCTCGGGGGGCTCCGACAATGAGCAGTTCTTC	CASSSGGSDNEQFF
TRBV7-9	-	-	TRBJ1-1	TGTGCCAGCAGCTTAGCTGGCAGTGAAGCTTTCTTT	CASSLAGSEAFF
TRBV24-1	-	-	TRBJ1-1	TGTGCCACCAGTGATTCTAGGGGGGGGAACACTGAAGCTTTCTTT	CATSDSRGGNTEAFF
TRBV5-6	-	-	TRBJ2-2	TGTGCCAGCAGCTCCCTAGCCCTGAACACCGGGGAGCTGTTTTTT	CASSSLALNTGELFF
TRBV2	TRBD1	once	TRBJ1-5	TGTGCCAGCAGTGAAAGGGGACAGAACCGGGGGCCCCAGCATTTT	CASSERGQNRGPQHF
TRBV5-4	-	-	TRBJ2-7	TGTGCCAGCAGCTTGGTTGGGACATCAGGGCTGCAGTACTTC	CASSLVGTSGLQYF
TRBV4-2	TRBD1	few	TRBJ2-7	TGTGCCAGCAGCCACCCGGGACAGGGAGCCTACGAGCAGTACTTC	CASSHPGQGAYEQYF
TRBV6-5	-	once	TRBJ1-2	TGTGCCAGCAGTTACGCTCGGGGCTATGGCTACACCTTC	CASSYARGYGYTF
TRBV19	TRBD1	-	TRBJ2-7	TGTGCCAGTAGTATAGATTCCCCCGGGACAGGGGTCTACGAGCAGTACTTC	CASSIDSPGTGVYEQYF
TRBV12-3/TRBV12-4	TRBD1	-	TRBJ1-1	TGTGCCAGCAGTGGGGGGACAGCTACTGAAGCTTTCTTT	CASSGGTATEAFF
TRBV7-9	-	-	TRBJ1-2	TGTGCCAGCAGCTTACAAGGGACAAATCACTATGGCTACACCTTC	CASSLQGTNHYGYTF
TRBV29-1	-	-	TRBJ1-2	TGCAGCGCCGTCCCCAGGTTAGCTAACTATGGCTACACCTTC	CSAVPRLANYGYTF
TRBV6-4	-	-	TRBJ2-7	TGTGCCAGCAGTGAAGACGGACACTCCTACGAGCAGTACTTC	CASSEDGHSYEQYF
TRBV5-1	TRBD2	once	TRBJ2-3	TGCGCCAGCAGTGTACAGGGACTAGCGGGGGCAGATACGCAGTATTTT	CASSVQGLAGADTQYF
TRBV12-3/TRBV12-4	-	-	TRBJ2-2	TGTGCCAGCAGTGGTGCGGGTCTCGGGGAGCTGTTTTTT	CASSGAGLGELFF
TRBV6-1	TRBD1	-	TRBJ1-1	TGTGCCAGCAGTGCAGGGGGTGGGTACACTGAAGCTTTCTTT	CASSAGGGYTEAFF
TRBV29-1	-	once	TRBJ1-1	TGCAGCGTAGCACAGGGAACTGAAGCTTTCTTT	CSVAQGTEAFF
TRBV11-2	-	-	TRBJ2-4	TGTGCCAGCAGCTTTTCTAGTTTTCCAAACATTCAGTACTTC	CASSFSSFPNIQYF
TRBV21-1	-	-	TRBJ2-2	TGTGCCAGCAGCAAAGATAGTCGGACAGGGGGCTTCGGGGAGCTGTTTTTT	CASSKDSRTGGFGELFF
TRBV19	TRBD1	-	TRBJ1-5	TGTGCCAGCACCGACAGGGGCCCCTTTCAGCCCCAGCATTTT	CASTDRGPFQPQHF
TRBV5-1	-	-	TRBJ1-1	TGCGCCAGCAGCTTGGGAGGGTTGCGGGACGTCATGACTGAAGCTTTCTTT	CASSLGGLRDVMTEAFF
TRBV10-3	TRBD1	-	TRBJ1-1	TGTGCCATCAGGGCGGGACAGGGTGAATCGAGCACTGAAGCTTTCTTT	CAIRAGQGESSTEAFF